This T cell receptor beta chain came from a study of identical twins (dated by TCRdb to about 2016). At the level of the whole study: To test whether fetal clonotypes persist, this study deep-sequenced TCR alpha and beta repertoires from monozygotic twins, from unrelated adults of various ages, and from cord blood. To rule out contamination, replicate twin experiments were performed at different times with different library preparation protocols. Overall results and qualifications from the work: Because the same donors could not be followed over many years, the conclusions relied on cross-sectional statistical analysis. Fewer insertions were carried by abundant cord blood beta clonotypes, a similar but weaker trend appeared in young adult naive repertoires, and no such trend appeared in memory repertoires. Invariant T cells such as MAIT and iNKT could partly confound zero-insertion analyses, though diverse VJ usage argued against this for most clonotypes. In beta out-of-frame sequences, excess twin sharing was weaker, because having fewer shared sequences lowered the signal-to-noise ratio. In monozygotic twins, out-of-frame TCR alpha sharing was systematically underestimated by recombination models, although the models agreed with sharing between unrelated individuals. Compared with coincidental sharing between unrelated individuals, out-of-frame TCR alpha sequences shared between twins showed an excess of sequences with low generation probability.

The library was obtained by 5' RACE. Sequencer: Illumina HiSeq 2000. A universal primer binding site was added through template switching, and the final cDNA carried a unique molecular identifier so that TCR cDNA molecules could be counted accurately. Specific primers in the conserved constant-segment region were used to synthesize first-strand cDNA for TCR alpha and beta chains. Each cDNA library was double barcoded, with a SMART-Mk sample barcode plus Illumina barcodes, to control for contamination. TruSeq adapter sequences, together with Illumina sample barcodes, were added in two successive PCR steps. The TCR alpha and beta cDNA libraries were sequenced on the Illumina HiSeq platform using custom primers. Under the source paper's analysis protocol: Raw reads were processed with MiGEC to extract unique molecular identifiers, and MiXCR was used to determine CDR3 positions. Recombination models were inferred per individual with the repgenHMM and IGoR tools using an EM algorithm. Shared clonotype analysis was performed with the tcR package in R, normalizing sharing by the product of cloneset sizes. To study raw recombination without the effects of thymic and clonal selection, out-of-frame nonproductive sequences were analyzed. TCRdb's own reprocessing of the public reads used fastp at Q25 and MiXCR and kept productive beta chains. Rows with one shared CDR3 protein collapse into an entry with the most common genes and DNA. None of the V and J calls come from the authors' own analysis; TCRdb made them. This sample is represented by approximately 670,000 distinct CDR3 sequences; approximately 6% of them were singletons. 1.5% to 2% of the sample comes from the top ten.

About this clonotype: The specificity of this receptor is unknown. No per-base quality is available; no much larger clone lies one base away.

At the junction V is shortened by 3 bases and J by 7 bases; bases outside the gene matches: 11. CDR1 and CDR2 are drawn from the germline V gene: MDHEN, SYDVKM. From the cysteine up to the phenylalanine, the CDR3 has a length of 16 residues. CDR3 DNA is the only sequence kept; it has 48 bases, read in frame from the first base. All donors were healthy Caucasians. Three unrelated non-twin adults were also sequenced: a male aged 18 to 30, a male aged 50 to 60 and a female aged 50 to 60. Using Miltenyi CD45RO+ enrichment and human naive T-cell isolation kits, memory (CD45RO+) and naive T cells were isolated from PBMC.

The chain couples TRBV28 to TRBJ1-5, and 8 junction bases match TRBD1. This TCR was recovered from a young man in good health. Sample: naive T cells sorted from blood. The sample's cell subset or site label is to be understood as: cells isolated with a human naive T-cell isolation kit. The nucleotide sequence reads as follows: TGTGCCAGCAGTTTGGGGGGCAGGGGGCGTATCCAGCCCCAGCATTTT. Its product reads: CASSLGGRGRIQPQHF.